This is a list of T cell receptor beta chains from one sample in a study of Ad26.COV2.S vaccination and SARS-CoV-2 variants. Clones were sequenced by immunoSEQ multiplex PCR, and TCRdb holds only the in-frame ones, with some missing. This table holds 300,000 to 400,000 clones, approximately 90% found once. Sequenced here: peripheral blood, sampled in a trial of Ad26.COV2.S vaccine versus placebo. The receptors come from a person aged 18 to 65 who received the Ad26.COV2.S COVID-19 vaccine or a placebo. Both conserved end residues are part of each CDR3. Fields, in order: D gene, J gene, clone size, V gene, CDR3 protein, CDR3 DNA. A D gene is named only where the DNA matches it firmly. Some rows have no size entry. The others give once, few or many, or a class for an expanded clone.

d_call: TRBD1; j_call: TRBJ2-7; clone_size: -; v_call: TRBV10-1; cdr3_aa: CASSAIRVQGSGGEQYF; cdr3_nt: TGCGCCAGCAGCGCAATCCGAGTACAGGGGTCTGGGGGCGAGCAGTACTTC
d_call: TRBD1; j_call: TRBJ2-2; clone_size: -; v_call: TRBV5-4; cdr3_aa: CASSSPRTGGLTGELFF; cdr3_nt: TGTGCCAGCAGCTCCCCTAGGACAGGGGGTCTCACCGGGGAGCTGTTTTTT
d_call: TRBD1; j_call: TRBJ1-2; clone_size: -; v_call: TRBV7-8; cdr3_aa: CASSLLGQENYGYTF; cdr3_nt: TGTGCCAGCAGCTTATTGGGACAGGAAAACTATGGCTACACCTTC
d_call: TRBD2; j_call: TRBJ2-3; clone_size: -; v_call: TRBV6-2/TRBV6-3; cdr3_aa: CASSYGGTSVDNTDTQYF; cdr3_nt: TGTGCCAGCAGTTACGGAGGGACTAGCGTCGATAACACAGATACGCAGTATTTT
d_call: -; j_call: TRBJ2-1; clone_size: -; v_call: TRBV27; cdr3_aa: CASSFLAPNEQFF; cdr3_nt: TGTGCCAGCAGTTTCCTAGCGCCCAATGAGCAGTTCTTC
d_call: -; j_call: TRBJ2-7; clone_size: -; v_call: TRBV5-1; cdr3_aa: CASSLDGTSNYVQYF; cdr3_nt: TGCGCCAGCAGCTTGGACGGGACGAGCAATTACGTGCAGTACTTC
d_call: -; j_call: TRBJ2-7; clone_size: once; v_call: TRBV28; cdr3_aa: CASSSVYEQYF; cdr3_nt: TGTGCCAGCAGTTCCGTATACGAGCAGTACTTC
d_call: -; j_call: TRBJ2-6; clone_size: -; v_call: TRBV6-4; cdr3_aa: CASSDSWATGANVLTF; cdr3_nt: TGTGCCAGCAGTGACTCATGGGCCACTGGGGCCAACGTCCTGACTTTC
d_call: -; j_call: TRBJ2-1; clone_size: -; v_call: TRBV3-1/TRBV3-2; cdr3_aa: CASSHISNPLYNEQFF; cdr3_nt: TGTGCCAGCAGCCACATCAGTAACCCCCTCTACAATGAGCAGTTCTTC
d_call: -; j_call: TRBJ1-2; clone_size: -; v_call: TRBV24-1; cdr3_aa: CATSDSLNYGYTF; cdr3_nt: TGTGCCACCAGTGACTCCCTTAACTATGGCTACACCTTC
d_call: -; j_call: TRBJ1-2; clone_size: -; v_call: TRBV19; cdr3_aa: CASVGAGSQANYGYTF; cdr3_nt: TGTGCCAGTGTAGGGGCCGGCAGTCAAGCTAACTATGGCTACACCTTC
d_call: -; j_call: TRBJ2-1; clone_size: -; v_call: TRBV5-1; cdr3_aa: CASSPAERSSYNEQFF; cdr3_nt: TGCGCCAGCAGTCCGGCGGAAAGAAGCTCCTACAATGAGCAGTTCTTC
d_call: -; j_call: TRBJ2-7; clone_size: -; v_call: TRBV29-1; cdr3_aa: CSVEPVSNYEQYF; cdr3_nt: TGCAGCGTTGAACCGGTTAGCAACTACGAGCAGTACTTC
d_call: -; j_call: TRBJ1-1; clone_size: few; v_call: TRBV6-5; cdr3_aa: CASSYEGDTEAFF; cdr3_nt: TGTGCCAGCAGTTACGAGGGGGACACTGAAGCTTTCTTT
d_call: -; j_call: TRBJ1-3; clone_size: -; v_call: TRBV29-1; cdr3_aa: CSVEGSSAGNTIYF; cdr3_nt: TGCAGCGTTGAAGGAAGTTCCGCTGGAAACACCATATATTTT
d_call: -; j_call: TRBJ2-7; clone_size: -; v_call: TRBV6-1; cdr3_aa: CASSDTRGGEQYF; cdr3_nt: TGTGCCAGCAGTGATACTAGAGGTGGCGAGCAGTACTTC
d_call: -; j_call: TRBJ1-1; clone_size: -; v_call: TRBV5-6; cdr3_aa: CASSLFRGNTEAFF; cdr3_nt: TGTGCCAGCAGCTTGTTTAGGGGGAACACTGAAGCTTTCTTT
d_call: TRBD1; j_call: TRBJ1-2; clone_size: -; v_call: TRBV6-2/TRBV6-3; cdr3_aa: CASSHKIENRGYGYTF; cdr3_nt: TGTGCCAGCAGTCACAAGATTGAAAACAGGGGGTATGGCTACACCTTC
d_call: TRBD1; j_call: TRBJ1-5; clone_size: -; v_call: TRBV19; cdr3_aa: CASSMVSGTGPVSNQPQHF; cdr3_nt: TGTGCCAGTAGTATGGTATCTGGGACAGGGCCCGTTAGCAATCAGCCCCAGCATTTT
d_call: TRBD1; j_call: TRBJ1-5; clone_size: -; v_call: TRBV4-1; cdr3_aa: CASSHLGQGSNQPQHF; cdr3_nt: TGCGCCAGCAGCCACCTGGGACAGGGAAGCAATCAGCCCCAGCATTTT
d_call: -; j_call: TRBJ2-1; clone_size: -; v_call: TRBV5-1; cdr3_aa: CASSLDPIYNEQFF; cdr3_nt: TGCGCCAGCAGCTTAGACCCTATTTACAATGAGCAGTTCTTC
d_call: -; j_call: TRBJ2-6; clone_size: -; v_call: TRBV28; cdr3_aa: CASSFSGSGRGSGANVLTF; cdr3_nt: TGTGCCAGCAGTTTCAGTGGTTCGGGTAGGGGTTCTGGGGCCAACGTCCTGACTTTC
d_call: -; j_call: TRBJ2-1; clone_size: -; v_call: TRBV5-4; cdr3_aa: CASSFKGGNEQFF; cdr3_nt: TGTGCCAGCAGCTTTAAGGGCGGCAATGAGCAGTTCTTC
d_call: -; j_call: TRBJ2-3; clone_size: -; v_call: TRBV11-3; cdr3_aa: CASSFAGSTDTQYF; cdr3_nt: TGTGCCAGCAGCTTTGCCGGGAGCACAGATACGCAGTATTTT
d_call: -; j_call: TRBJ1-1; clone_size: -; v_call: TRBV4-2; cdr3_aa: CASSQDLQGRTEAFF; cdr3_nt: TGTGCCAGCAGCCAAGATCTGCAGGGACGCACTGAAGCTTTCTTT